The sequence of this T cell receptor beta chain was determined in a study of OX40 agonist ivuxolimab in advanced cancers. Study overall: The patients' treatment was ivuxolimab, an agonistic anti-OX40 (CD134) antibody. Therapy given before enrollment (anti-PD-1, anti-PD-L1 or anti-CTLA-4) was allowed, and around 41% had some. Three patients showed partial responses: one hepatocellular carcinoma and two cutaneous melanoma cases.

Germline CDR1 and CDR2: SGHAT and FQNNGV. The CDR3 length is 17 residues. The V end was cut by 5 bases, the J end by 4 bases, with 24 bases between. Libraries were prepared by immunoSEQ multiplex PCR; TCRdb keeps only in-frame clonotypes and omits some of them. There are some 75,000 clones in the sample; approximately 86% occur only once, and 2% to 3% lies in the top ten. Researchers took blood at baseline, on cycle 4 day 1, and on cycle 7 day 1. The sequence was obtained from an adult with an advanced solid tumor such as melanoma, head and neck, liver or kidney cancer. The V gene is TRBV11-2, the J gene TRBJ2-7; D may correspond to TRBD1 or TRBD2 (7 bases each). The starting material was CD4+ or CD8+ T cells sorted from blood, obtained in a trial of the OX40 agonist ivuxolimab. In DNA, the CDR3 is TGTGCCAGCAGCCCTACCGGGTGGGAGGGGGCGAGTTACGAGCAGTACTTC. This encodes CASSPTGWEGASYEQYF.